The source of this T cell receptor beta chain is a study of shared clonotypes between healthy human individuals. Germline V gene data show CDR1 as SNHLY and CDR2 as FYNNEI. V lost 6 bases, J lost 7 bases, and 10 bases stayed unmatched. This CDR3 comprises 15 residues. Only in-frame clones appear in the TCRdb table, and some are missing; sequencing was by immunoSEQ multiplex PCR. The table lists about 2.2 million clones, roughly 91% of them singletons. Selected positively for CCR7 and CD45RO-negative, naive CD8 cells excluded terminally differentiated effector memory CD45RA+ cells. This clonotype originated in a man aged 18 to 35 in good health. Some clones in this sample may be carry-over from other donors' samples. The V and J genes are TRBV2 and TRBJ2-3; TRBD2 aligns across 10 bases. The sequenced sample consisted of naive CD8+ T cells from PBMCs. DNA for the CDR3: TGTGCCAGCAGCGGACTAGCGGAGTCATTCCATACGCAGTATTTT. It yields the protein CASSGLAESFHTQYF.